These T cell receptor beta chains were read from a single sample in a study of OX40 agonist ivuxolimab in advanced cancers. Clones were read by immunoSEQ multiplex PCR, and TCRdb kept only the in-frame ones, dropping some. The sample contains more than 55,000 clones, approximately 80% of which appear only once. The source was CD4+ or CD8+ T cells sorted from blood, collected in a trial of the OX40 agonist ivuxolimab. The origin of the receptors is an adult with an advanced solid tumor such as melanoma, head and neck, liver or kidney cancer. The CDR3 runs from the conserved cysteine through the conserved F or W. The D gene is left open where the match is weak. Clone size is stated in some rows and not others, as once, few, many or a class when expanded.

clone_size d_call j_call v_call cdr3_nt cdr3_aa
- - TRBJ1-4 TRBV2 TGTGCCAGCAGAGAGAATGCACGGTCTAATGAAAAACTGTTTTTT CASRENARSNEKLFF
- TRBD2 TRBJ2-7 TRBV11-2 TGTGCCAGCATGCCAGGACTAGCGGGAGCCCAGAGCCACGAGCAGTACTTC CASMPGLAGAQSHEQYF
- - TRBJ1-6 TRBV7-2 TGTGCCAGCAGCTCAGACCGGACGGCTAATTCACCCCTCCACTTT CASSSDRTANSPLHF
once - TRBJ2-7 TRBV6-5 TGTACCAGCAGTCCAAGACTAGGGCTCACCTACGAGCAGTACTTC CTSSPRLGLTYEQYF
- - TRBJ2-7 TRBV19 TGTGCCAGTAGTATTGTAGGGGCCTACGAGCAGTACTTC CASSIVGAYEQYF
- TRBD1 TRBJ2-2 TRBV27 TGTGCCAGGATACTACAGGGGCTAAACACCGGGGAGCTGTTTTTT CARILQGLNTGELFF
- TRBD1 TRBJ1-5 TRBV5-1 TGCGCCAGCAGCTTGGGGGACAGCGCCAATCAGCCCCAGCATTTT CASSLGDSANQPQHF
few TRBD2 TRBJ2-3 TRBV4-1 TGCGCCAGCAGTCCCGGGACTAGTGGCACAGATACGCAGTATTTT CASSPGTSGTDTQYF
- - TRBJ1-1 TRBV12-1 TGTGCCAGCAGCACGACGTTGGACAGGCCCATGAACACTGAAGCTTTCTTT CASSTTLDRPMNTEAFF
once TRBD1 TRBJ1-1 TRBV10-3 TGTGCCATCAGGGGGGACAGGGGGCATAACACTGAAGCTTTCTTT CAIRGDRGHNTEAFF
few TRBD2 TRBJ2-7 TRBV7-6 TGTGCCAGCAGCTTATACCCGGGAGGAGGGTCCTACGAGCAGTACTTC CASSLYPGGGSYEQYF
- - TRBJ2-3 TRBV19 TGTGCCAGTACCGCGGGACCCTCCACAGATACGCAGTATTTT CASTAGPSTDTQYF
- - TRBJ1-1 TRBV4-2 TGTGCCAGCAGCCAAGACGAGGGGACGGCTGAAGCTTTCTTT CASSQDEGTAEAFF
- TRBD1 TRBJ2-7 TRBV27 TGTGCCAGCAGTTCTCGTGGGGGACAGGGGCTCTACGAGCAGTACTTC CASSSRGGQGLYEQYF
few TRBD1 TRBJ2-1 TRBV5-1 TGCGCCAGCAGGGGGGACAGGGGGCTTAATGAGCAGTTCTTC CASRGDRGLNEQFF
- TRBD1 TRBJ2-2 TRBV28 TGTGCCAGCAGGGCCGGACAGGGGAACACCGGGGAGCTGTTTTTT CASRAGQGNTGELFF
- - TRBJ2-3 TRBV7-2 TGTGCCAGCAGCTATACAGGGAGAGATACGCAGTATTTT CASSYTGRDTQYF
few - TRBJ2-1 TRBV19 TGTGCCAGTAGTATCTTTACTAACTACAATGAGCAGTTCTTC CASSIFTNYNEQFF
- - TRBJ2-6 TRBV11-3 TGTGCCAGCAGCTTATCGTCCGGGGCCAACGTCCTGACTTTC CASSLSSGANVLTF
- - TRBJ1-6 TRBV19 TGTGCCAGTAATCTGGGACCCTATAATTCACCCCTCCACTTT CASNLGPYNSPLHF
- TRBD2 TRBJ2-1 TRBV5-1 TGCGCCAGCAGGGGTAGCGGGGCCGGCTACAATGAGCAGTTCTTC CASRGSGAGYNEQFF
- - TRBJ1-4 TRBV30 TGTGCCTGGAGTGTACGGGTGGGTGAAAAACTGTTTTTT CAWSVRVGEKLFF
- - TRBJ2-1 TRBV19 TGTGCCACCCGTAGAGCGGTCTCCTACAATGAGCAGTTCTTC CATRRAVSYNEQFF
- - TRBJ1-1 TRBV5-4 TGTGCCAGCAGCCCGGTGGGGGGAATGAACACTGAAGCTTTCTTT CASSPVGGMNTEAFF
- - TRBJ2-6 TRBV6-6 TGTGCCAGCACCCTCGGTAGCTCTGGGGCCAACGTCCTGACTTTC CASTLGSSGANVLTF
- - TRBJ1-1 TRBV19 TGTGCCAGTAGTATAAGAGGCACGACGGGGACTGAAGCTTTCTTT CASSIRGTTGTEAFF
- - TRBJ1-1 TRBV7-6 TGTGCCAGCAGCTTCACGGGCGCTGAAGCTTTCTTT CASSFTGAEAFF
few TRBD2 TRBJ2-1 TRBV18 TGTGCCAGCTCACCTACTAGCGGGAGGGTTGGAGAGCAGTTCTTC CASSPTSGRVGEQFF
- TRBD1 TRBJ2-5 TRBV19 TGTGCCAGTAGTATTACAAGGGGGCAGGAGACCCAGTACTTC CASSITRGQETQYF
- - TRBJ2-3 TRBV5-4 TGTGCCAGCAGCTTGGGGTTAATAGATACGCAGTATTTT CASSLGLIDTQYF
- - TRBJ1-3 TRBV5-4 TGTGCCAGCAGCTTGGTTGGAGGGGCTGGAAACACCATATATTTT CASSLVGGAGNTIYF
- - TRBJ2-1 TRBV4-1 TGCGCCAGCAGCCTCGAACTAGCCAGGTCCTACAATGAGCAGTTCTTC CASSLELARSYNEQFF
- TRBD1 TRBJ2-7 TRBV7-6 TGTGCCAGCAGCATGGGACAGGGGGCCGGGGAGCAGTACTTC CASSMGQGAGEQYF
few - TRBJ2-3 TRBV19 TGTGCCAGTAGTAAGGGGCGGGCGGATACGCAGTATTTT CASSKGRADTQYF
few - TRBJ2-3 TRBV9 TGTGCCAGCAGCGTGGGGACTCTTCGCACAGATACGCAGTATTTT CASSVGTLRTDTQYF
- TRBD1 TRBJ2-1 TRBV7-2 TGTGCCAGCAGCTTAGGGGACAGGGTTAACAATGAGCAGTTCTTC CASSLGDRVNNEQFF
- - TRBJ1-2 TRBV9 TGTGCCAGCAACACCCCGACTCTGGGCTATGGCTACACCTTC CASNTPTLGYGYTF
- TRBD1 TRBJ1-2 TRBV7-2 TGTGCCAGCAGCCAACTGACAGGGGGCTATGGCTACACCTTC CASSQLTGGYGYTF
- TRBD1 TRBJ1-5 TRBV6-5 TGTGCCAGCAGTGACTTTACAGGGGGCCAGCATTTT CASSDFTGGQHF
- TRBD2 TRBJ2-3 TRBV7-4 TGTGCCAGCAGCTGGACTAGCGGGAGGGCAGATACGCAGTATTTT CASSWTSGRADTQYF
- TRBD2 TRBJ2-1 TRBV6-4 TGTGCCAGCAGTGACTTGACTAGCGGGCTACACAATGAGCAGTTCTTC CASSDLTSGLHNEQFF
- TRBD1 TRBJ2-7 TRBV19 TGTGCCAGTAGCCCCGGACAGGGAAGTCCGTACGAGCAGTACTTC CASSPGQGSPYEQYF
- - TRBJ1-2 TRBV18 TGTGCCAGCTCACCAGACAGCAACTATGGCTACACCTTC CASSPDSNYGYTF